The source of this TCR beta chain is a study of tumor and adjacent non-tumor tissue in lung cancer (dated 2018 in TCRdb). About the investigation overall: Patients with adenocarcinoma (12), squamous cell carcinoma (2) and small cell lung cancer (1) were included in the cohort. Ages among the 15 or so patients ranged from about 30 to 80 years, there were approximately 10 men and 5 women, and disease was at TNM stage I to III. Sequencing produced more than 100,000,000 productive TCRbeta reads in total, an average of approximately 4.2 million reads per sample. Using bulk TCRbeta repertoires from some 14 lung cancer patients, the study set lung tumor tissue side by side with matched distant non-tumor lung tissue. For each patient, one tumor sample and one normal lung sample were taken, giving thirty paired specimens that underwent TCRbeta CDR3 sequencing.

The study at large found these results: TCR diversity was significantly higher in younger patients, and higher tumor TCR diversity was associated with shorter overall and disease-free survival. Neither the sequencing platform nor unique molecular identifiers are named or mentioned anywhere in the methods. Only around 15 patients were included in the cohort, and the need for larger samples and more detailed clinical data was noted by the authors. The top 100 clones made up a significantly larger cumulative share of the repertoire in normal lung than in tumor tissue. Because peripheral blood was not sequenced, the blood TCRbeta repertoires of the lung cancer patients in the study went unexamined. Tumor tissue showed significantly higher TCR diversity (inverse Simpson) than normal lung tissue, at around 450 vs 150 (P = 0.0075, Mann-Whitney U test).

RNA was isolated from bulk unsorted tissue, and RNA quality was assessed with a NanoDrop ND-1000 and an Agilent 2100. Distant non-tumor tissue taken more than 3 cm from the tumor edge was used as the normal lung sample. Donors were newly diagnosed lung cancer patients admitted for thoracic surgery in China between August and November 2014, without prior chemotherapy. Patients who had received previous radiotherapy or chemotherapy, or who had another concurrent cancer, were excluded from the study. Pieces of surgical tissue measuring roughly 1-2.2 cm3 were kept in RNAlater solution and held at -80 degrees C until needed. The library was obtained by multiplex PCR. Sequencing instrument: Illumina HiSeq 2500. TCRbeta libraries were built by three rounds of nested PCR using primers (Table S4), following protocols modified from ARM-PCR. Before sequencing, PCR products in the 200-500 bp range were cut out of the gel and cleaned up using the QIAquick gel extraction kit. The authors' analysis ran thus. Trimmomatic was used to clean the reads, FLASH merged the cleaned reads into complete CDR3 sequences, and MiTCR assigned the sequences to V(D)J germline segments. Clonal diversity was computed as the inverse Simpson's index with VDJtools. A read counted as productive if the sequence was in-frame and lacked a premature stop codon. TCRdb took the public reads, trimmed them with fastp at Q25, ran MiXCR for clone calling and kept in-frame beta chains. Rows matching on CDR3 protein sequence are summarized as one entry with the most common DNA and genes. The V and J calls here are based on TCRdb, not the publication. For this sample the table gives 43,000 or so distinct CDR3 sequences, of which roughly 60% were detected only once. Together, the top ten hold less than 55% of the sample.

This clonotype is identified as medium-sized (0.01 to 0.1%). The target of this receptor is not known. The sample holds no much larger clone one base away, and base qualities are not on file. Sequencing was performed on distant non-tumor lung tissue. This sequence originates from a man over 45 with non-small cell lung cancer.

In nucleotides, the sequence is TGTGCCAGCAGCTTGGATTACACCTACGAGCAGTACTTC. This is translated as CASSLDYTYEQYF. Here the chain combines TRBV5-4 and TRBJ2-7, with no D gene named confidently. Counted from cysteine to phenylalanine, this CDR3 has 13 amino acids. CDR3 DNA is the only sequence kept; it has 39 bases, read in frame from the first base. Between the V and J ends, shortened by 0 bases and 2 bases respectively, the junction contains 6 bases. CDR1 and CDR2 are read off the germline V gene (reference sequence) as SGHNT and YYREEE.